These T cell receptor beta chains were read from a single sample in a study of T cells expressing NK-cell markers. TCRdb reprocessed the 5' RACE reads; each CDR3 protein has one entry and no DNA is given. The sample is made up of 200,000 to 300,000 distinct CDR3 sequences, and the top ten hold approximately 0.42% of it. Sequencing was done on a sample of blood T cells: a sorted CD56 or NKG2C T cell subset, CD4+ or CD8+ T cells, or bulk PBMC T cells (not recorded which). These receptors all stem from a man between 18 and 35 years old in good health. Both conserved end residues are part of each CDR3. Each record gives: J gene, V gene, CDR3 protein.

j_gene: TRBJ1-5; v_gene: TRBV20-1; CDR3aa: CSAASNRVDQPQHF
j_gene: TRBJ2-1; v_gene: TRBV29-1; CDR3aa: CSVEALAGIQGYNEQFF
j_gene: TRBJ2-3; v_gene: TRBV5-4; CDR3aa: CASSPLQQREGTDTQYF
j_gene: TRBJ2-1; v_gene: TRBV9; CDR3aa: CASSALLGNEQFF
j_gene: TRBJ2-2; v_gene: TRBV9; CDR3aa: CASSVGTGGNTGELFF
j_gene: TRBJ2-1; v_gene: TRBV6-6; CDR3aa: CASSYGPDEQFF
j_gene: TRBJ2-1; v_gene: TRBV4-2; CDR3aa: CASSQELAGVQQFF
j_gene: TRBJ2-5; v_gene: TRBV7-8; CDR3aa: CASSLVDRGFETQYF
j_gene: TRBJ1-2; v_gene: TRBV12-3/TRBV12-4; CDR3aa: CASSLSSQGYGYTF
j_gene: TRBJ2-7; v_gene: TRBV6-5; CDR3aa: CASILIGPAGGPSYEQYF
j_gene: TRBJ1-2; v_gene: TRBV12-3/TRBV12-4; CDR3aa: CASSLTRFVGYTF
j_gene: TRBJ1-6; v_gene: TRBV27; CDR3aa: CATKYRASGSPLHF
j_gene: TRBJ2-7; v_gene: TRBV29-1; CDR3aa: CSVSGSSYEQYF
j_gene: TRBJ2-5; v_gene: TRBV20-1; CDR3aa: CSARVTSGQETQYF
j_gene: TRBJ1-1; v_gene: TRBV9; CDR3aa: CASSFRTDNTEAFF
j_gene: TRBJ2-5; v_gene: TRBV29-1; CDR3aa: CSVLKGGGVTQYF
j_gene: TRBJ2-2; v_gene: TRBV7-6; CDR3aa: CASSFPGLAAGELFF
j_gene: TRBJ2-1; v_gene: TRBV20-1; CDR3aa: CSARDLGGRIYNEQFF
j_gene: TRBJ2-2; v_gene: TRBV12-3/TRBV12-4; CDR3aa: CATGLADTNTGELFF
j_gene: TRBJ2-5; v_gene: TRBV30; CDR3aa: CAWSGGTSGFRFRETQYF
j_gene: TRBJ1-2; v_gene: TRBV5-4; CDR3aa: CASSPRTLTGGGYTF
j_gene: TRBJ2-7; v_gene: TRBV28; CDR3aa: CASTVPGTGNYEQYF